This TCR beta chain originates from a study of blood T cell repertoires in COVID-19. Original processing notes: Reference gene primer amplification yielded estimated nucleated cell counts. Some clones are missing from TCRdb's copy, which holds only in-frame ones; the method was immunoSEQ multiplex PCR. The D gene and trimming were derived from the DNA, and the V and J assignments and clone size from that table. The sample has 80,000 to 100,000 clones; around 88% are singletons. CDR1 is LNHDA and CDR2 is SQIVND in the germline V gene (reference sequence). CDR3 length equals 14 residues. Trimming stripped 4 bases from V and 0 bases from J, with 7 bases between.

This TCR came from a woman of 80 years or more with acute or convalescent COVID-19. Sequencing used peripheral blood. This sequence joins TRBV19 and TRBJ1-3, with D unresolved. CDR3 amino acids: CASSRSYSGNTIYF. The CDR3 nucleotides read TGTGCCAGTAGTAGGAGCTACTCTGGAAACACCATATATTTT.